These 2 T cell receptor beta chains were all obtained from the same sample, sequenced in a study of early T cells in non-severe SARS-CoV-2 infection. Each CDR3 protein gets one entry after TCRdb re-called the 5' RACE reads with MiXCR. The sample holds around 25,000 distinct CDR3 sequences, approximately 2.9% seen once. Input material: whole blood. The receptors originated from an adult who was a healthcare worker with PCR-confirmed SARS-CoV-2 infection or an uninfected control (not recorded which).

This clonotype was seen at least ten times. The genes are TRBV18 and TRBJ1-1; D not resolved. Germline V gene lookup returns CDR1 KGHSH and CDR2 LQKENI. The germline V and J ends were trimmed by 5 bases and 7 bases, with 11 bases remaining between them. The CDR3 has 12 amino acids. The CDR3 DNA reads as TGTGCCAGCTCATCTACGAACTTTGAAGCTTTCTTT. Protein sequence: CASSSTNFEAFF.

This clonotype was picked up many times. The chain joins TRBV19 to TRBJ2-6; 12 bases align to TRBD1. This CDR3 is 17 amino acids long. Germline CDR1 and CDR2: LNHDA and SQIVND (reference sequence). J was trimmed by 0 bases and V by 8 bases; bases with no gene match: 5. The CDR3 DNA reads as TGTGCCAGTTCCTCGGGACAGGGGGCCTCTGGGGCCAACGTCCTGACTTTC. It yields the protein CASSSGQGASGANVLTF.